The rows below give T cell receptor beta chains drawn from one sample of a study of Ad26.COV2.S vaccination and SARS-CoV-2 variants. Assay used: immunoSEQ multiplex PCR; TCRdb lists only in-frame clones, some missing. Of about 350,000 clones in the sample, around 90% are singletons; the top ten hold 6.4%. The sequencing used peripheral blood, collected in a trial of Ad26.COV2.S vaccine versus placebo. Source of these receptors: a person between 18 and 65 years old who received the Ad26.COV2.S COVID-19 vaccine or a placebo. Each CDR3 is given with its conserved first and last residue. A D gene is named only where the DNA matches it firmly. Some rows have no size entry. The others give once, few or many, or a class for an expanded clone.

. | TRBJ1-4 | TRBV5-6 | . | TGTGCCAGCAGCTCCACAGAATTCGCTGAAAAACTGTTTTTT | CASSSTEFAEKLFF
TRBD1 | TRBJ1-6 | TRBV28 | . | TGTGCCAGCAGTTACACTACCGGGACAGGGGGCAGGAATTCACCCCTCCACTTT | CASSYTTGTGGRNSPLHF
. | TRBJ1-4 | TRBV28 | . | TGTGCCAGCAGTAGGGGGGGATCTAATGAAAAACTGTTTTTT | CASSRGGSNEKLFF
TRBD2 | TRBJ2-3 | TRBV5-6 | . | TGTGCCAGCATTTCTAGCGGGGTAGATACGCAGTATTTT | CASISSGVDTQYF
TRBD1 | TRBJ1-1 | TRBV28 | . | TGTGCCAGCAGTCCAGGGACAGGGACTGAAGCTTTCTTT | CASSPGTGTEAFF
. | TRBJ1-2 | TRBV28 | . | TGTGCCAGCAGGGCGGGGGTGGACTATGGCTACACCTTC | CASRAGVDYGYTF
. | TRBJ1-5 | TRBV6-5 | . | TGTGCCAGCCGTCGCGCCAATCAGCCCCAGCATTTT | CASRRANQPQHF
TRBD2 | TRBJ2-1 | TRBV19 | once | TGTGCCAGTAGTATTACTCTGGCGGGAGGGCCATCCTACAATGAGCAGTTCTTC | CASSITLAGGPSYNEQFF
TRBD1 | TRBJ1-5 | TRBV19 | once | TGTGCCAGTTTCAAGCAGGGGGCAGGTCAGCCCCAGCATTTT | CASFKQGAGQPQHF
. | TRBJ2-3 | TRBV6-4 | . | TGTGCCAGCAGTAAAAGAAGCGGGAGCACAGATACGCAGTATTTT | CASSKRSGSTDTQYF
. | TRBJ2-7 | TRBV28 | . | TGTGCCAGCAGTCCCCGACCTGGGACCTACGAGCAGTACTTC | CASSPRPGTYEQYF
. | TRBJ2-3 | TRBV30 | . | TGTGCCTGGAGTGTTCAGCAAGATACGCAGTATTTT | CAWSVQQDTQYF
TRBD1 | TRBJ1-4 | TRBV7-3 | . | TGTGCCAGCAGCACCACGACAGGGAGGGGTGAAAAACTGTTTTTT | CASSTTTGRGEKLFF
. | TRBJ2-7 | TRBV12-5 | . | TGTGCTAGTGGTTTGGTACTTGGCAGGAAAATATCTCGGTACGAGCAGTACTTC | CASGLVLGRKISRYEQYF
. | TRBJ2-4 | TRBV11-2 | . | TGTGCCAGCAGCACCCCGGTCGTTTCCATAGCCAAAAACATTCAGTACTTC | CASSTPVVSIAKNIQYF
TRBD2 | TRBJ2-7 | TRBV4-1 | . | TGCGCCAGCAGCCAACTGGGCGGGAGCTCCTACGAGCAGTACTTC | CASSQLGGSSYEQYF
. | TRBJ1-1 | TRBV15 | . | TGTGCCACCAGCAGAGATTCGGGGGATGAAGCTTTCTTT | CATSRDSGDEAFF
. | TRBJ1-5 | TRBV27 | . | TGTGCCAGCAGTTTACGAGGGGCTGGTCAGCCCCAGCATTTT | CASSLRGAGQPQHF
. | TRBJ1-3 | TRBV7-2 | . | TGTGCCAGCAGCCCTTCCCCGTCCAACAGGGGAAACACCATATATTTT | CASSPSPSNRGNTIYF
. | TRBJ1-5 | TRBV10-3 | . | TGTGCCATCACTCCGGGGGGCAATCAGCCCCAGCATTTT | CAITPGGNQPQHF
. | TRBJ1-3 | TRBV9 | few | TGTGCCAGCAGCCCCAGAATCGGGGACACCATATATTTT | CASSPRIGDTIYF
. | TRBJ2-1 | TRBV4-3 | . | TGCGCCAGCAGCCAAGTTATAGGTATCGATGAGCAGTTCTTC | CASSQVIGIDEQFF
. | TRBJ2-3 | TRBV5-4 | . | TGTGCCAGCAGCTTGTCCGGTACAGATACGCAGTATTTT | CASSLSGTDTQYF
TRBD1 | TRBJ1-1 | TRBV5-8 | . | TGTGCCAGCAGCCCGTGGGGGACAGGGCTTCACCTGGCTTTCTTT | CASSPWGTGLHLAFF
. | TRBJ2-2 | TRBV13 | . | TGTGCCAGCAGCCCAAGGGGGAAGGGCACCGGGGAGCTGTTTTTT | CASSPRGKGTGELFF
. | TRBJ2-7 | TRBV7-2 | few | TGTGCCAGCAGCTTGACCTACGAGCAGTACTTC | CASSLTYEQYF
TRBD1 | TRBJ2-5 | TRBV3-1/TRBV3-2 | . | TGTGCCAGCAGCCCGCTCTTTGGACAGGGATCGGGTCAAGAGACCCAGTACTTC | CASSPLFGQGSGQETQYF
TRBD1 | TRBJ1-1 | TRBV6-1 | . | TGTGCCAGCAGTGAAGTGGGACAGGGAGCCGAAGCTTTCTTT | CASSEVGQGAEAFF
TRBD1 | TRBJ1-5 | TRBV12-5 | . | TGTGCTAGTGGCCAGGGACAGGGGTATCAGCCCCAGCATTTT | CASGQGQGYQPQHF
. | TRBJ1-5 | TRBV3-1/TRBV3-2 | . | TGTGCCAGCAGCCAAAACCCAACAGGGATGGGACAGCCCCAGCATTTT | CASSQNPTGMGQPQHF
. | TRBJ2-2 | TRBV5-4 | . | TGTGCCAGCAGCAGGTGGGGTTACACCGGGGAGCTGTTTTTT | CASSRWGYTGELFF
TRBD1 | TRBJ1-1 | TRBV19 | . | TGTGCCAGTAGTATAGATCAGGGGGTTAGGATGAACACTGAAGCTTTCTTT | CASSIDQGVRMNTEAFF
. | TRBJ2-5 | TRBV14 | . | TGTGCCAGCAGCCAATTTCTAGCAGAGACCCAGTACTTC | CASSQFLAETQYF
TRBD1 | TRBJ2-7 | TRBV7-9 | . | TGTGCCAGCAGCCGCTACCCCGGGACAGGAACCCTATACTACGAGCAGTACTTC | CASSRYPGTGTLYYEQYF
. | TRBJ2-2 | TRBV6-5 | . | TGTGCCAGCAGTTACTTATCGCCGCCGACCGGGGAGCTGTTTTTT | CASSYLSPPTGELFF
. | TRBJ2-7 | TRBV10-3 | . | TGTGCCATCAGTGAGGGACTACCTTCCTACGAGCAGTACTTC | CAISEGLPSYEQYF
TRBD1 | TRBJ2-5 | TRBV5-5 | . | TGTGCCAGCAGCACGGACAGGGCAGAGACCCAGTACTTC | CASSTDRAETQYF
. | TRBJ2-1 | TRBV5-5 | few | TGTGCCAGCAGCTTGTATCGCAATGAGCAGTTCTTC | CASSLYRNEQFF
TRBD2 | TRBJ2-3 | TRBV7-2 | . | TGTGCCAGCAGCTTAGAAATTTTAGCGGGGGGGCGGGCAGATACGCAGTATTTT | CASSLEILAGGRADTQYF
TRBD2 | TRBJ2-7 | TRBV7-2 | once | TGTGCCAGCAGCTTAGAAGGCGGGAGGGCGTCGCAGTACTTC | CASSLEGGRASQYF
TRBD2 | TRBJ2-1 | TRBV2 | . | TGTGCCAGGGGGACTAGCGAGGGTGAGCAGTTCTTC | CARGTSEGEQFF
. | TRBJ2-7 | TRBV30 | . | TGTGTCCTGGTGTCCGGACGCTACGAGCAGTACTTC | CVLVSGRYEQYF
. | TRBJ2-1 | TRBV19 | . | TGTGCCAGTAGTAGGGATACGGCCTACAATGAGCAGTTCTTC | CASSRDTAYNEQFF
TRBD1 | TRBJ1-2 | TRBV6-2/TRBV6-3 | few | TGTGCCAGCAGTTATCTACAGGGGGCGAAAGACACCTTC | CASSYLQGAKDTF
. | TRBJ1-4 | TRBV5-5 | . | TGTGCCAGCAGCTTGGCAGGGCTAGGTGAAAAACTGTTTTTT | CASSLAGLGEKLFF
TRBD2 | TRBJ2-1 | TRBV24-1 | . | TGTGCCACCAGTGACCCGGGACTAGCGGATAATGAGCAGTTCTTC | CATSDPGLADNEQFF
TRBD1 | TRBJ2-2 | TRBV2 | once | TGTGCCAGCAGTGACAACAGGGGGCTGGTCGGGGAGCTGTTTTTT | CASSDNRGLVGELFF
. | TRBJ1-1 | TRBV3-1/TRBV3-2 | few | TGTGCCAGCAGCCAAGGGACTTTGAACACTGAAGCTTTCTTT | CASSQGTLNTEAFF
. | TRBJ2-5 | TRBV7-9 | . | TGTGCCAGCAGCCGAGACAGTGCATGGGAGACCCAGTACTTC | CASSRDSAWETQYF
. | TRBJ2-7 | TRBV5-1 | . | TGCGCCAGCAGCTTAAAATCATACGAGCAGTACTTC | CASSLKSYEQYF
TRBD1 | TRBJ2-3 | TRBV5-4 | . | TGTGCCAGCAGCTTGACAGGGGTGGCTAGCACAGATACGCAGTATTTT | CASSLTGVASTDTQYF
TRBD1 | TRBJ1-1 | TRBV7-6 | . | TGTGCCAGCACCCCGGACAGGGCTTACACTGAAGCTTTCTTT | CASTPDRAYTEAFF
. | TRBJ2-5 | TRBV12-3/TRBV12-4 | . | TGTGCCAGCAGACTAGGCATCAACCAGTACTTC | CASRLGINQYF
. | TRBJ2-7 | TRBV7-8 | . | TGTGCCAGCAGCTTACTTGGTAGCTACGAGCAGTACTTC | CASSLLGSYEQYF
. | TRBJ2-3 | TRBV6-5 | . | TGTGCCAGCAGCCAAGGGCTAGTTGCAGATACGCAGTATTTT | CASSQGLVADTQYF